Below are 30 T cell receptor beta chains sequenced from a single sample in a study of blood T cells in healthy people across ages. Combining a sample-barcoded 5' primer with a J-beta primer mix, a second PCR ran for roughly 7 to 11 cycles. TCRdb analysed the 5' RACE reads with MiXCR anew, one entry per CDR3 protein. The table includes hundreds of thousands of distinct CDR3 sequences, around 50% detected once. Sequencing used blood. Receptors originate from a man aged 35 to 55 in good health.

V and J are TRBV6-2 or TRBV6-3 and TRBJ2-3; D is unresolved. The CDR3 is 16 residues long. In germline, CDR1 is MNHEY, CDR2 SVGEGT. The V end was cut by 0 bases, the J end by 0 bases, with 10 bases between. CDR3 bases: TGTGCCAGCAGTTACTCGGTGAGGATCAGCACAGATACGCAGTATTTT. Protein: CASSYSVRISTDTQYF.

J is TRBJ1-5 and V is TRBV20-1, with TRBD1 as a possible D gene (5 bases). Germline V lookup: CDR1 DFQATT, CDR2 SNEGSKA (reference sequence). The CDR3 sequence is 12 residues long. The V end was cut by 4 bases, the J end by 7 bases, with 11 bases between. The CDR3 DNA is TGCAGTGCTACCCGCGGGGGACAGCCCCAGCATTTT. This codes for CSATRGGQPQHF.

A few counts support this clonotype. The chain links TRBV12-3 or TRBV12-4 to TRBJ2-7; D is perhaps TRBD1 or TRBD2 (5 bases each). This CDR3 contains 14 residues. The V and J ends lost 6 bases and 5 bases respectively, with 17 bases between them. The CDR3 protein is CASSRGEGRNEQYF. The CDR3 coding sequence is TGTGCCAGCAGCCGCGGTGAGGGGCGAAACGAGCAGTACTTC.

This clonotype showed up just once. The chain joins TRBV7-9 to TRBJ2-1, with 10 bases matching TRBD2. After removal of 1 base from V and 12 bases from J, the junction contained 12 bases not matched to a gene. This CDR3 region has 16 residues. Per the germline V gene, CDR1 is SEHNR and CDR2 is FQNEAQ (reference sequence). The CDR3 DNA sequence: TGTGCCAGCAGCTTAGGGGCTAGCGGGGGACTGTCACGGCAGTTCTTC. As protein: CASSLGASGGLSRQFF.

The V gene is TRBV9, the J gene TRBJ2-5; 7 bases are shared with TRBD2. The germline gives CDR1 SGDLS, CDR2 YYNGEE. The CDR3 is made up of 14 amino acids. Trimming removed 0 bases from V and 4 bases from J; junction bases left unmatched: 3. CDR3 loop: CASSVEAGTETQYF. In DNA form, the CDR3 reads TGTGCCAGCAGCGTAGAAGCGGGAACAGAGACCCAGTACTTC.

The chain combines TRBV5-1 with TRBJ2-1, with D possibly being TRBD1 (5 bases). CDR3 size: 15 residues. With 1 base removed from V and 6 bases from J, the gap between germline ends came to 14 bases. Germline V gene data show CDR1 as SGHRS and CDR2 as YFSETQ. CDR3 region: CASSLTHSQGNEQFF. CDR3 sequence (DNA): TGCGCCAGCAGCTTGACTCACAGTCAGGGCAATGAGCAGTTCTTC.

This clonotype was seen a handful of times. The chain is built from TRBV11-1 and TRBJ2-5; no definite D call. V lost 5 bases, J lost 4 bases, and 8 bases lay in between. There are 12 residues in the CDR3. The germline gives CDR1 SGHAT, CDR2 FQDESV (reference sequence). CDR3 amino acids: CASSRKGETQYF. The CDR3, as DNA: TGTGCCAGCAGCCGCAAGGGAGAGACCCAGTACTTC.

V is TRBV5-1 and J is TRBJ2-5, with 7 nucleotides matching TRBD1. CDR1 is SGHRS, CDR2 YFSETQ, per germline. The CDR3 sequence is 15 residues long. V shed 0 bases, J shed 11 bases, and the junction held 13 bases outside the gene matches. CDR3 protein: CASSLALDRENEQYF. Here the CDR3 DNA reads TGCGCCAGCAGCTTGGCCTTAGACAGGGAAAATGAGCAGTACTTC.

This rearrangement joins TRBV25-1 to TRBJ2-1; a weak D match, TRBD2 (5 bases). Trimming took 8 bases from V and 1 from J, leaving 12 bases between them. From germline, CDR1 is MGHDK and CDR2 SYGVNS. CDR3 size: 14 residues. The CDR3 DNA follows: TGTGCCAGCCGCGAAGAGGGATCCTACAATGAGCAGTTCTTC. Translation: CASREEGSYNEQFF.

The V gene is TRBV20-1, the J gene TRBJ2-3; TRBD1 might be the D (5 bases). V lost 1 base and J lost 1, with 12 bases in between. This CDR3 spans 15 amino acids. Germline CDR1 is DFQATT and CDR2 is SNEGSKA (reference sequence). The chain's CDR3 is CSARVPPGRTDTQYF. The CDR3 nucleotides are TGCAGTGCTAGAGTCCCGCCAGGGCGCACAGATACGCAGTATTTT.

V and J are TRBV3-1 and TRBJ1-1; D is perhaps TRBD1 (6 bases). Germline V gene data show CDR1 as LGHDT and CDR2 as YNNKEL (reference sequence). The CDR3 has 13 amino acids. Trimming cost V 2 bases and J 7 bases, with 11 bases left between them. DNA of the CDR3: TGTGCCAGCAGCCAAATAAAAGGGGGTGAAGCTTTCTTT. It yields the protein CASSQIKGGEAFF. The variable domain in full, completed from reference TRBV3-1 and TRBJ1-1, reads DTAVSQTPKYLVTQMGNDKSIKCEQNLGHDTMYWYKQDSKKFLKIMFSYNNKELIINETVPNRFSPKSPDKAHLNLHINSLELGDSAVYFCASSQIKGGEAFFGQGTRLTVV.

J is TRBJ2-3 and V is TRBV5-1; either TRBD1 or TRBD2 may supply D (5 bases each). V dropped 1 base and J dropped 0 bases, with 12 bases sitting between them. The CDR3 is 16 amino acids. CDR1 is SGHRS and CDR2 is YFSETQ in the germline V gene. The CDR3 loop is CASSLPGALSTDTQYF. CDR3 coding DNA: TGCGCCAGCAGCTTGCCCGGGGCGCTTAGCACAGATACGCAGTATTTT.

A few counts support this clonotype. This chain connects TRBV7-9 to TRBJ2-3; TRBD2 matches 7 bases. V shed 5 bases, J shed 4 bases, and the junction held 9 bases outside the gene matches. Per the germline V gene, CDR1 is SEHNR and CDR2 is FQNEAQ (reference sequence). The CDR3 length is 15 residues. The chain's CDR3 is CASSPPGRGADTQYF. The DNA for the CDR3 is TGTGCCAGCAGCCCCCCTGGGAGGGGCGCAGATACGCAGTATTTT.

The rearrangement uses TRBV6-5 and TRBJ2-2; D is unresolved. Per the germline V gene, CDR1 is MNHEY and CDR2 is SVGAGI. CDR3 length: 14 amino acids. Between the trimmed V and J ends, which lost 6 bases and 2 bases, there was a span of 10 bases. The CDR3 is CASRTTRNTGELFF. CDR3 in DNA: TGTGCCAGCAGAACGACAAGAAACACCGGGGAGCTGTTTTTT.

The genes are TRBV7-9 and TRBJ2-1; D might be TRBD1 (6 bases). Germline assignment: CDR1 SEHNR and CDR2 FQNEAQ (reference sequence). The V end lost 5 bases, the J end lost 10 bases, and 21 bases lay between the germline ends. This CDR3 is 15 amino acids long. The DNA for the CDR3 is TGTGCCAGCAGCGGACAACAGGGTTCGGGGTCGGAGCAGTTCTTC. It encodes CASSGQQGSGSEQFF.

This chain links TRBV5-1 with TRBJ2-5, with D possibly called TRBD1 or TRBD2 (5 bases each). CDR1 is SGHRS and CDR2 is YFSETQ in the germline V gene. Trimming removed 1 base at V and 7 bases at J, with 14 bases between. The CDR3 runs to 14 residues. The CDR3 is CASSLFEGKGTQYF. As DNA, the CDR3 is TGCGCCAGCAGCTTGTTTGAGGGGAAGGGGACCCAGTACTTC.

This clonotype was seen just once. The chain joins TRBV20-1 to TRBJ1-1; TRBD1 might be the D (5 bases). Germline V gene data show CDR1 as DFQATT and CDR2 as SNEGSKA (reference sequence). Trimming stripped 5 bases from V and 1 base from J, with 11 bases between. The CDR3 is made up of 13 amino acids. The CDR3 here is CSAPGRGNTEAFF. CDR3 DNA sequence: TGCAGTGCTCCGGGACGGGGGAACACTGAAGCTTTCTTT.

Only a few counts were recorded for this clonotype. DNA for the CDR3: TGTGCCACCAGTGTCCAGGGAGGCCATTCAGATACGCAGTATTTT. Translation: CATSVQGGHSDTQYF. The chain uses TRBV24-1 and TRBJ2-3, with D perhaps TRBD2 (6 bases). CDR1 is KGHDR and CDR2 is SFDVKD in the germline V gene. This CDR3 is built from 15 residues. Deletions cut 5 bases from V and 4 bases from J, with 15 bases between.

The chain carries TRBV3-1 and TRBJ1-5; perhaps TRBD1 as D (5 bases). The CDR3 has 14 residues. CDR1 is LGHDT and CDR2 is YNNKEL in the germline V gene (reference sequence). Trimming took 1 base from V and 7 from J, leaving 11 bases between them. CDR3 sequence (DNA): TGTGCCAGCAGCCAAGGAAGGGGAGGCCAGCCCCAGCATTTT. Residues: CASSQGRGGQPQHF.

The chain couples TRBV4-1 to TRBJ1-5; 8 nucleotides agree with TRBD1. The CDR3 spans 16 residues. The junction had 11 bases not matched to a gene; V was cut back by 3 bases and J by 7 bases. CDR1 and CDR2 from the germline V gene are MGHRA and YSYEKL. The CDR3 region has the DNA TGCGCCAGCAGCCAGCCCGGGGGACAGGAAGGCCAGCCCCAGCATTTT. It codes for CASSQPGGQEGQPQHF.

CDR3 in amino acids: CASSLLRDSAHEQYF. CDR3 nucleotide sequence: TGTGCCAGCAGCTTATTGCGGGACAGTGCTCACGAGCAGTACTTC. The chain links TRBV11-2 to TRBJ2-5; tentatively, D is TRBD1 (7 bases). TRBJ2-7 explains the end of the DNA better; the J call may be wrong. This CDR3 has 15 amino acids. CDR1 SGHAT and CDR2 FQNNGV come from the germline V gene.

The gene calls are TRBV5-1 and TRBJ2-5; 9 nucleotides line up with TRBD2. Germline V gives CDR1 SGHRS, CDR2 YFSETQ. This CDR3 is built from 17 residues. V was clipped by 0 bases and J by 3 bases; unmatched bases: 9. The chain's CDR3 is CASSLVSSGGFKETQYF. For the CDR3, the DNA is TGCGCCAGCAGCTTGGTGTCGAGCGGGGGGTTTAAAGAGACCCAGTACTTC.

V is TRBV3-1 and J is TRBJ2-1, with D maybe TRBD1 (6 bases). CDR3 length: 15 residues. Germline CDR1 LGHDT, CDR2 YNNKEL (reference sequence). V was trimmed by 1 base and J by 9 bases, leaving 16 bases between them. The CDR3 DNA reads TGTGCCAGCAGCCAAGTACAGGGAAGTTGGGCTGAGCAGTTCTTC. It specifies CASSQVQGSWAEQFF.

This clonotype has ten or more counts. The genes are TRBV28 and TRBJ2-7; a possible D gene is TRBD1 (6 bases). The germline V and J ends were trimmed by 8 bases and 1 base, with 9 bases remaining between them. From germline, CDR1 is MDHEN and CDR2 SYDVKM. The CDR3 totals 12 residues. DNA of the CDR3: TGTGCCAGCCGAGGACAGTCCTACGAGCAGTACTTC. Translating gives CASRGQSYEQYF.

The chain employs TRBV7-3 and TRBJ2-5; D possibly corresponds to TRBD1 (5 bases). The DNA end lines up better with TRBJ2-7; the J call may be wrong. This CDR3 spans 16 amino acids. Germline V gene sequence: CDR1 SGHTA, CDR2 FQGTGA. In nucleotides, the CDR3 is TGTGCCAGCAGCTTAGGGGCAGATCGTCTGCTGGACGAGCAGTACTTC. This sequence encodes CASSLGADRLLDEQYF.

The rearrangement links TRBV29-1 to TRBJ1-4; D gene ambiguous. CDR3 length: 13 residues. Trimming stripped 6 bases from V and 8 bases from J, with 16 bases between. Germline CDR1 reads SQVTM; CDR2 reads ANQGSEA. CDR3 residues: CSVEPRSGEKLFF. The CDR3 region has the DNA TGCAGCGTCGAACCAAGATCTGGGGAAAAACTGTTTTTT.

The V and J genes are TRBV20-1 and TRBJ2-1, with 8 bases lining up with TRBD2. CDR1 is DFQATT and CDR2 is SNEGSKA in the germline V gene (reference sequence). The CDR3 extends over 14 amino acids. The trim removed 6 bases at V and 7 bases at J, leaving 11 bases unmatched. The CDR3 sequence is CSANSGGTSNEQFF. For the CDR3, the DNA is TGCAGTGCCAACAGCGGGGGCACTTCGAATGAGCAGTTCTTC.

The V gene is TRBV20-1, the J gene TRBJ2-7, with 12 bases matching TRBD2. CDR1 and CDR2 (germline): DFQATT, SNEGSKA (reference sequence). Losses at the gene ends were 0 bases for V and 4 bases for J; bases not matched to a gene: 7. The CDR3 runs 16 residues. CDR3 loop: CSARDFLAGGGYEQYF. CDR3 coding DNA: TGCAGTGCTAGAGATTTCCTAGCGGGAGGGGGGTACGAGCAGTACTTC.

The V and J genes are TRBV29-1 and TRBJ2-1; D may correspond to TRBD1 or TRBD2 (5 bases each). The germline gives CDR1 SQVTM, CDR2 ANQGSEA. V was shortened by 7 bases and J by 0 bases, with 16 bases between the two germline ends. The length of the CDR3 is 15 residues. CDR3 coding DNA: TGCAGCGGGGATAGGGACGGACGCTCCTACAATGAGCAGTTCTTC. As protein: CSGDRDGRSYNEQFF.

The rearrangement links TRBV7-3 to TRBJ1-1; D is perhaps TRBD1 (5 bases). V lost 4 bases and J lost 4, with 13 bases in between. Germline values: CDR1 SGHTA, CDR2 FQGTGA. The CDR3 runs 14 residues. This chain's CDR3 is CASSYGGMRTEAFF. DNA for the CDR3: TGTGCCAGCAGCTATGGGGGGATGCGCACTGAAGCTTTCTTT.